Below, 22 T cell receptor beta chains from the same sample are listed, as sequenced in a study of T cell responses to AZD1222 COVID-19 vaccine (dated by TCRdb to 2020 to 2023). The sample's time point label, decoded: about 28 days (+/-7) after the second vaccine dose. The library came from the immunoSEQ multiplex PCR assay. TCRdb's version of the immuneACCESS table is confined to in-frame rearrangements and falls short of the full clone set. An unresolved V gene accounts for under half of the shortfall where checked; the remainder is of unknown origin. The sample has approximately 120,000 clones on record, roughly 86% of them singletons. The ten largest clones take up 4.4% of the sample. Sequenced material: peripheral blood, taken 28 days after the second AZD1222 dose. These receptors all come from an adult who received the AZD1222 COVID-19 vaccine.

J is TRBJ1-2 and V is TRBV7-8; no definite D call. Trimming took 1 base from V and 3 from J, leaving 9 bases between them. CDR3 length: 14 amino acids. In germline, CDR1 is SGHVS, CDR2 FQNEAQ. CDR3 residues: CASSLGWGDYGYTF. CDR3 DNA sequence: TGTGCCAGCAGCTTAGGATGGGGTGACTATGGCTACACCTTC.

The chain uses TRBV7-2 and TRBJ2-7, with TRBD1 matching 9 bases. Germline V CDR1 and CDR2: SGHTA, FQGNSA. The CDR3 is 16 amino acids. V dropped 6 bases and J dropped 3; count of bases not matched to a gene: 12. DNA of the CDR3: TGTGCCAGCAGTCAAGGCTCCGGACAGGGGAGCTACGAGCAGTACTTC. Translated: CASSQGSGQGSYEQYF.

The V call is TRBV4-1, the J call TRBJ2-2, with D perhaps matching TRBD1 (5 bases). V lost 2 bases and J 5 bases, leaving 24 bases between the germline ends. Germline values: CDR1 MGHRA, CDR2 YSYEKL. There are 19 residues in the CDR3. The CDR3 coding sequence is TGCGCCAGCAGCCAATCGAGCCCAGGGCCTACCCGGTTGACCGGGGAGCTGTTTTTT. Translation: CASSQSSPGPTRLTGELFF.

The chain joins TRBV5-4 to TRBJ1-1; D is undetermined. From germline, CDR1 is SGHNT and CDR2 YYREEE (reference sequence). This CDR3 has 13 residues. V was shortened by 4 bases and J by 2 bases, with 9 bases between the two germline ends. The CDR3, as DNA: TGTGCCAGCAGCCTGCTGGGCAACACTGAAGCTTTCTTT. Its protein is CASSLLGNTEAFF.

This sequence joins TRBV9 and TRBJ1-5, with 8 bases identical to TRBD1. Losses at the gene ends were 4 bases for V and 7 bases for J; bases not matched to a gene: 16. Germline values: CDR1 SGDLS, CDR2 YYNGEE. The CDR3 sequence is 17 residues long. The CDR3 bases are TGTGCCAGCAGCCCAGGCCCCGGACAGGGTATAGTCCAGCCCCAGCATTTT. It codes for CASSPGPGQGIVQPQHF.

The chain carries TRBV6-1 and TRBJ1-2; D is unresolved. The CDR3 is made up of 13 amino acids. With 1 base removed from V and 7 bases from J, the gap between germline ends came to 10 bases. Per germline, CDR1 MNHNS and CDR2 SASEGT. CDR3 protein: CASSEEAVSGYTF. In DNA, the CDR3 is TGTGCCAGCAGTGAAGAGGCAGTCTCTGGCTACACCTTC.

The V and J genes are TRBV27 and TRBJ2-1; D remains ambiguous. Trimming cost V 0 bases and J 6 bases, with 3 bases left between them. CDR3 length: 12 amino acids. Germline V lookup: CDR1 MNHEY, CDR2 SMNVEV (reference sequence). CDR3 DNA sequence: TGTGCCAGCAGTTTATCCATCAATGAGCAGTTCTTC. Its protein product is CASSLSINEQFF.

V gene TRBV27 combines with J gene TRBJ1-1; D perhaps matches TRBD1 (5 bases). The CDR3 sequence is 15 residues long. Trimming stripped 4 bases from V and 4 bases from J, with 16 bases between. The germline CDR1 and CDR2 sequences are MNHEY and SMNVEV (reference sequence). The CDR3 region is CASSSPPAGITEAFF. Here the CDR3 DNA reads TGTGCCAGCAGTTCCCCTCCCGCAGGGATCACTGAAGCTTTCTTT.

The rearrangement links TRBV20-1 to TRBJ1-4; D call uncertain. V was clipped by 3 bases and J by 5 bases, with 10 bases between them. The CDR3 sequence is 13 residues long. Germline-derived CDR1 and CDR2 are DFQATT and SNEGSKA (reference sequence). The CDR3 bases are TGCAGTGCTAGTTATTCGCGGAATGAAAAACTGTTTTTT. Its protein product is CSASYSRNEKLFF.

The V and J genes are TRBV18 and TRBJ1-3; no clear D gene. Trimming took off 3 bases at V and 0 bases at J, with 12 bases between the two ends. From germline, CDR1 is KGHSH and CDR2 LQKENI. The CDR3 has 16 residues. CDR3: CASSPTSPTSGNTIYF. In DNA form, the CDR3 reads TGTGCCAGCTCACCCACGTCACCAACCTCTGGAAACACCATATATTTT. Drawing the rest from reference TRBV18 and TRBJ1-3, the complete variable domain is NAGVMQNPRHLVRRRGQEARLRCSPMKGHSHVYWYRQLPEEGLKFMVYLQKENIIDESGMPKERFSAEFPKEGPSILRIQQVVRGDSAAYFCASSPTSPTSGNTIYFGEGSWLTVV.

The V call is TRBV6-5, the J call TRBJ1-3; D unresolved. Germline CDR1 is MNHEY and CDR2 is SVGAGI. V gave up 3 bases and J gave up 4 bases, with 10 bases separating them. The CDR3 length is 14 residues. CDR3 coding DNA: TGTGCCAGCAGTTATTCTTCGGCGGGAAACACCATATATTTT. The encoded protein is CASSYSSAGNTIYF.

The V call is TRBV18, the J call TRBJ2-1; D gene ambiguous. The V end lost 2 bases, the J end lost 6 bases, and 14 bases lay between the germline ends. This CDR3 spans 15 amino acids. The germline V gene encodes CDR1 KGHSH and CDR2 LQKENI. CDR3: CASSPDLDFSNEQFF. CDR3 coding DNA: TGTGCCAGCTCACCAGATTTGGATTTTTCCAATGAGCAGTTCTTC.

The chain uses TRBV5-1 and TRBJ2-3; D is ambiguous. V lost 0 bases to trimming and J lost 0 bases, with 8 bases between them. Germline assignment: CDR1 SGHRS and CDR2 YFSETQ. This CDR3 has 15 residues. The CDR3 is CASSLERVSTDTQYF. The CDR3 nucleotides read TGCGCCAGCAGCTTGGAGAGAGTTAGCACAGATACGCAGTATTTT.

The rearrangement links TRBV5-4 to TRBJ2-3; 10 nucleotides agree with TRBD2. Trimming cost V 1 base and J 2 bases; bases outside gene matches: 10. CDR3 size: 18 residues. CDR1 is SGHNT, CDR2 YYREEE, per germline (reference sequence). The CDR3 sequence: CASSLWRLAGAPTDTQYF. For the CDR3, the DNA is TGTGCCAGCAGCTTGTGGCGTCTAGCGGGGGCCCCCACAGATACGCAGTATTTT.

The chain uses TRBV7-2 and TRBJ2-5; 8 bases are a match to TRBD2. Germline trimming cut 4 bases from V and 4 bases from J; bases unmatched to any gene: 5. Germline V lookup: CDR1 SGHTA, CDR2 FQGNSA. This CDR3 region has 14 residues. The CDR3 DNA sequence: TGTGCCAGCAGCTCCCTGGGACTAGGAGAGACCCAGTACTTC. This translates into CASSSLGLGETQYF.

At least ten counts were recorded for this clone. This chain's CDR3 is CASSPNGLEEKLFF. The DNA of the CDR3 is TGTGCCAGTAGCCCCAACGGGTTAGAAGAAAAACTGTTTTTT. The chain recombines TRBV19 with TRBJ1-4; D is unclear. Trimming took 6 bases from V and 8 from J, leaving 16 bases between them. The germline V gene has CDR1 LNHDA and CDR2 SQIVND (reference sequence). This CDR3 is 14 amino acids long.

The chain joins TRBV7-9 to TRBJ1-5; D may be TRBD1 (5 bases). The germline V gene has CDR1 SEHNR and CDR2 FQNEAQ (reference sequence). CDR3 size: 16 residues. V gave up 3 bases and J gave up 0 bases, with 12 bases separating them. CDR3 region: CASSLRDGNSNQPQHF. The CDR3 DNA reads TGTGCCAGCAGCTTGCGGGACGGGAATAGCAATCAGCCCCAGCATTTT. The full variable domain, with the rest looked up from reference TRBV7-9 and TRBJ1-5, is DTGVSQNPRHKITKRGQNVTFRCDPISEHNRLYWYRQTLGQGPEFLTYFQNEAQLEKSRLLSDRFSAERPKGSFSTLEIQRTEQGDSAMYLCASSLRDGNSNQPQHFGDGTRLSIL.

The rearrangement links TRBV6-6 to TRBJ1-1; TRBD1 agrees at 7 bases. Losses at the gene ends were 2 bases for V and 5 bases for J; bases not matched to a gene: 8. In germline, CDR1 is MNHNY, CDR2 SVGAGI (reference sequence). There are 15 residues in the CDR3. The CDR3 sequence: CASSYTTGVGTEAFF. As DNA, the CDR3 is TGTGCCAGCAGTTACACAACAGGGGTGGGGACTGAAGCTTTCTTT.

This CDR3 reads CAWRWAGASGANVLTF. The CDR3 DNA follows: TGTGCCTGGAGATGGGCGGGAGCTTCTGGGGCCAACGTCCTGACTTTC. This rearrangement joins TRBV30 to TRBJ2-6; TRBD2 matches at 7 bases. The CDR3 sequence is 16 residues long. V was pared by 3 bases and J by 1 base, with 6 bases of the junction left unmatched. Germline V CDR1 and CDR2: GTSNPN, SVGIG (reference sequence).

This rearrangement joins TRBV24-1 to TRBJ2-3; 7 nucleotides agree with TRBD1. The CDR3 length is 15 residues. Looked up from germline, CDR1 is KGHDR and CDR2 is SFDVKD. V shed 3 bases, J shed 3 bases, and the junction held 5 bases outside the gene matches. The CDR3, as DNA: TGTGCCACCAGTGATCCGTCGACAGGGACAGATACGCAGTATTTT. Translated: CATSDPSTGTDTQYF.

In the case of this clone: This same CDR3 is encoded by further DNA sequences in the sample. This rearrangement joins TRBV27 to TRBJ2-1; D ambiguous. Per the germline V gene, CDR1 is MNHEY and CDR2 is SMNVEV (reference sequence). The CDR3 contains 13 residues. V was pared by 2 bases and J by 2 bases, with 4 bases between. CDR3 bases: TGTGCCAGCAGTTTAAGACCCTACAATGAGCAGTTCTTC. Its protein product is CASSLRPYNEQFF.

The V and J genes are TRBV7-2 and TRBJ2-2; tentatively, D is TRBD1 or TRBD2 (5 bases each). V lost 5 bases, J lost 5 bases, and 15 bases lay in between. Germline V lookup: CDR1 SGHTA, CDR2 FQGNSA. This CDR3 comprises 15 residues. The CDR3 DNA reads TGTGCCAGCAGCCCCGGGGCCCCGGGGACCGGGGAGCTGTTTTTT. It translates to CASSPGAPGTGELFF.